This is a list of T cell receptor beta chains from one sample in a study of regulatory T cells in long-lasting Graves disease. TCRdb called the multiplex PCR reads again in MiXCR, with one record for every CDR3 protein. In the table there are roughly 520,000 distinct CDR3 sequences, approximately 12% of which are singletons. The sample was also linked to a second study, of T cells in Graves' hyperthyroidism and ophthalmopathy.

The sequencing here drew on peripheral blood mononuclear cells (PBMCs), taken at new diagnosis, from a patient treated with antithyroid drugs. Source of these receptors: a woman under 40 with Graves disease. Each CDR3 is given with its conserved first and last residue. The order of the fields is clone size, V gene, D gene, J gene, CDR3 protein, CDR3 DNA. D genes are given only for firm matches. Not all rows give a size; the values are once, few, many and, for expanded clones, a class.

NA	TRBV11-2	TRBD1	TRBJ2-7	CASSTGTVSYEQYF	TGTGCCAGCAGTACCGGGACAGTCTCCTACGAGCAGTACTTC
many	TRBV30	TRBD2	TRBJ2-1	CAWRYSGSSYEQFF	TGTGCCTGGAGGTACAGCGGGAGCTCCTATGAGCAGTTCTTC
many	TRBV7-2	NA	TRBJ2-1	CASSLAGIRYNEQFF	TGTGCCAGCAGCTTAGCCGGAATTAGGTACAATGAGCAGTTCTTC
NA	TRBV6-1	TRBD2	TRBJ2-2	CASRSTSVTGELFF	TGTGCCAGCAGAAGTACTAGCGTTACCGGGGAGCTGTTTTTT
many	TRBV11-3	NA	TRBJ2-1	CASSTAENNEQFF	TGTGCCAGCTCGACGGCGGAGAACAATGAGCAGTTCTTC
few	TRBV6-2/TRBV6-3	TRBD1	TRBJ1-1	CASRPDRGQAGGAFF	TGTGCCAGCAGACCAGACAGGGGGCAAGCAGGTGGGGCTTTCTTT
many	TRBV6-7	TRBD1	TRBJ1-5	CASTCGTVRGNQPQHF	TGTGCCAGCACCTGTGGGACAGTAAGGGGCAATCAGCCCCAGCATTTT
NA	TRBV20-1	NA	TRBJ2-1	CSARHQRGAGHYNEQFF	TGCAGTGCTAGACACCAAAGAGGGGCGGGACACTACAATGAGCAGTTCTTC
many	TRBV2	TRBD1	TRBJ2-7	CASTFASGWDRVFSYEQYF	TGTGCCAGCACTTTTGCTTCGGGTTGGGACAGGGTTTTTTCCTACGAGCAGTACTTC
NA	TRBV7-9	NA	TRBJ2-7	CASSLKVNAEQYF	TGTGCCAGCAGCTTAAAGGTGAACGCCGAGCAGTACTTC
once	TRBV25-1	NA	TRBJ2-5	CASGPDPVESQYF	TGTGCCAGCGGCCCCGACCCGGTCGAGTCCCAGTACTTC
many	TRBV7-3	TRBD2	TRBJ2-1	CASSLTAGESNEQFF	TGTGCCAGCAGCTTAACAGCGGGAGAATCCAATGAGCAGTTCTTC
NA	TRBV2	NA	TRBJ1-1	CASRLSTVNTEAFF	TGTGCCAGCAGGCTCTCGACAGTAAACACTGAAGCTTTCTTT
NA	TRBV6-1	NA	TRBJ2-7	CASLSGYSADYEQYF	TGTGCCAGCCTCAGCGGGTATAGCGCGGACTACGAGCAGTACTTC
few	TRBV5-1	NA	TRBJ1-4	CASSLDEGREKLFF	TGCGCCAGCAGCTTGGACGAGGGGCGCGAAAAACTGTTTTTT
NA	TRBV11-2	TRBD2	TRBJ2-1	CASSLILAGGRFF	TGTGCCAGCAGCCTAATTCTAGCGGGCGGACGGTTCTTC
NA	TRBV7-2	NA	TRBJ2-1	CASSPDSNSYNEQFF	TGTGCCAGCAGCCCCGACTCCAATTCCTACAATGAGCAGTTCTTC
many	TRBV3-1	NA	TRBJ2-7	CASSQDYEQYF	TGTGCCAGCAGTCAGGACTACGAGCAGTACTTC
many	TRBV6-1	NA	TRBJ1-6	CASSRQGLLNSPLHF	TGTGCCAGCAGTCGGCAGGGACTTTTGAATTCACCCCTCCACTTT
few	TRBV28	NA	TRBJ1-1	CASSLMRMNTEAFF	TGTGCCAGCAGTTTAATGAGAATGAACACTGAAGCTTTCTTT
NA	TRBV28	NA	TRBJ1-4	CASSLLSRNEELFF	TGTGCCAGCAGTTTACTTAGTCGGAATGAAGAACTGTTTTTT
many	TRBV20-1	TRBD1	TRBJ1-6	CSASWGQGYSPLHF	TGCAGTGCTAGCTGGGGACAGGGATATTCACCCCTCCACTTT
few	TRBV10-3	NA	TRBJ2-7	CAISAKIRDEQYF	TGTGCCATCAGCGCCAAGATACGCGACGAGCAGTACTTC
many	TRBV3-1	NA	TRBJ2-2	CASSSGTFGELFF	TGTGCCAGCAGCTCCGGGACCTTCGGGGAGCTGTTTTTT
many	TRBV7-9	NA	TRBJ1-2	CASSSPGYNYGYTF	TGTGCCAGCAGCTCCCCGGGCTATAACTATGGCTACACCTTC
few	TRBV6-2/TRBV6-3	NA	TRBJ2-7	CASRYAGLETYEQYF	TGTGCCAGCAGATACGCAGGGTTAGAGACCTACGAGCAGTACTTC
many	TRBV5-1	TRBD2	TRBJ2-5	CASSPNGVAGGETQYF	TGCGCCAGCAGCCCTAATGGGGTAGCGGGAGGAGAGACCCAGTACTTC
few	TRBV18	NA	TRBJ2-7	CASSPSNSYEQYF	TGTGCCAGCTCACCATCTAACAGCTACGAGCAGTACTTC
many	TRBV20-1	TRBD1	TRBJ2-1	CSATPGGGRNEQFF	TGCAGTGCTACCCCAGGGGGCGGAAGGAATGAGCAGTTCTTC
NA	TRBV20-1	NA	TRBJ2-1	CSAKAIGEYNEQFF	TGCAGTGCCAAGGCGATTGGCGAATACAATGAGCAGTTCTTC
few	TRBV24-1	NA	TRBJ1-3	CATSESHTIYF	TGTGCCACCAGTGAGTCACACACCATATATTTT
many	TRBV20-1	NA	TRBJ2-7	CSARLNPLGNAYEQYF	TGCAGTGCTAGACTAAACCCTTTGGGTAACGCCTACGAGCAGTACTTC
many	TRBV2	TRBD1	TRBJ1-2	CASSPAPRTGYGYTF	TGTGCCAGCAGTCCCGCACCTCGGACAGGCTATGGCTACACCTTC
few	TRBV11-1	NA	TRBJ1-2	CASSQDPGFYGYTF	TGCGCCAGCAGCCAAGATCCAGGGTTCTATGGCTACACCTTC
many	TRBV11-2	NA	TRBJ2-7	CASSRLSSYEQYF	TGTGCCAGCAGCCGGCTAAGTTCCTACGAGCAGTACTTC
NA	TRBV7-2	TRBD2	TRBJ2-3	CASSFSGAGGGRDTQYF	TGTGCCAGCAGCTTTTCCGGGGCGGGAGGTGGGAGAGATACGCAGTATTTT
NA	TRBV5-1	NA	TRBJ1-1	CASSRGRIGTEALF	TGCGCCAGCAGCCGGGGGCGGATAGGAACTGAAGCTCTCTTT
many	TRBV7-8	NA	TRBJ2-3	CASSRGDHTTQYF	TGTGCCAGCAGCCGGGGAGACCATACGACGCAGTATTTT
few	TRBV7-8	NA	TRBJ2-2	CASGQGGRTGELFF	TGTGCCAGCGGGCAAGGGGGGCGGACCGGGGAGCTGTTTTTT
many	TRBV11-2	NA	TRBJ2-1	CASSLDLGLGYSYNEQFF	TGTGCCAGCAGCTTAGATCTCGGGTTGGGGTACTCCTACAATGAGCAGTTCTTC
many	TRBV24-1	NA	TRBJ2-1	CATSRTGGGFNEQFF	TGTGCCACCAGCCGAACGGGTGGCGGCTTCAATGAGCAGTTCTTC
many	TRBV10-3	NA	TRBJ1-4	CAIKADAFEKLFF	TGTGCCATCAAGGCAGATGCTTTTGAAAAACTGTTTTTT
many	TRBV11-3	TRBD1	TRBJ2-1	CASSPGTGTYNEQFF	TGTGCCAGCAGCCCCGGGACAGGGACCTACAATGAGCAGTTCTTC
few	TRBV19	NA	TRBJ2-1	CASRVFGSSYNEQFF	TGTGCCAGTAGGGTCTTCGGAAGCTCCTACAATGAGCAGTTCTTC